This record looks at one T cell receptor beta chain sequence and its context. This specimen belongs to a study of shared clonotypes between healthy human individuals. Study details: Each donor contributed plates that comprised three CD4 naive, three CD4 memory, two CD8 naive and one CD8 memory.

V lost 5 bases and J lost 4, with 11 bases in between. The CDR3 has 13 residues. Per germline, CDR1 MNHEY and CDR2 SVGAGI. Generated by immunoSEQ multiplex PCR, the TCRdb table keeps only in-frame clones and is missing some. The sample yields 2 million to 2.5 million clones, around 95% seen once. This receptor was identified in a young man in good health. The chain joins TRBV6-5 to TRBJ2-5; tentatively, D is TRBD1 (6 bases). Source material: naive CD4+ T cells sorted from blood. Documented subset: CD45RA+ positively selected. The CDR3 loop reads CASSRRGSETQYF. The CDR3, as DNA: TGTGCCAGCAGTCGCAGGGGATCAGAGACCCAGTACTTC.